This TCR beta chain derives from a study of T cell responses to AZD1222 COVID-19 vaccine. This clone has a single count. Antigen specificity is unknown. Repertoires were generated with immunoSEQ multiplex PCR, while TCRdb's copy carries only in-frame clones and drops some. The sample comprises 100,000 to 150,000 clones, approximately 90% of which are singletons, and 7.2% rests with the top ten. Study conclusions and caveats: Possibly, clonal diversity was underestimated; donors were largely white British and included more females. Receipt of two AZD1222 doses was followed by a rise in Spike-specific TCR breadth and depth. With dominance at 160-218 and 743-854, vaccine-associated CD4 TCRs spanned spike.

The sample here was peripheral blood, taken on day 0 of AZD1222 vaccination. The clonotype originates from an adult in good health.

The CDR3: CASSYPGIRTEAFF. As DNA, the CDR3 is TGTGCCAGCAGTTATCCCGGGATAAGGACTGAAGCTTTCTTT. This chain joins TRBV6-6 and TRBJ1-1; D is ambiguous. Germline CDR1 is MNHNY and CDR2 is SVGAGI (reference sequence). This CDR3 region has 14 residues. The V end was cut by 3 bases, the J end by 5 bases, with 13 bases between.